The rows below give T cell receptor beta chains drawn from one sample of a study of blood T cell repertoires in COVID-19. Method: immunoSEQ multiplex PCR; TCRdb's copy keeps in-frame clones and lacks some. The table has approximately 230,000 clones, about 91% seen once. Source material: peripheral blood. These receptors were taken from an elderly man with acute or convalescent COVID-19. The CDR3 runs from the conserved cysteine through the conserved F or W. D genes are given only for firm matches. Not every row has a clone size; where given, it reads once, few, many or a size class.

j_gene	abundance	v_gene	d_gene	CDR3aa	CDR3nt
TRBJ2-1	-	TRBV24-1	TRBD2	CATSDAGTSGRWDEQFF	TGTGCCACCAGTGATGCCGGGACTAGCGGGAGATGGGATGAGCAGTTCTTC
TRBJ2-1	-	TRBV14	TRBD2	CASSQELAVNEQFF	TGTGCCAGCAGCCAGGAACTAGCGGTCAATGAGCAGTTCTTC
TRBJ2-2	-	TRBV4-3	TRBD1	CASSQTGGRTGELFF	TGCGCCAGCAGCCAAACAGGGGGAAGGACCGGGGAGCTGTTTTTT
TRBJ1-1	-	TRBV28	-	CASRRLTTVTEAFF	TGTGCCAGCAGGCGCCTCACTACCGTAACTGAAGCTTTCTTT
TRBJ1-1	-	TRBV6-2/TRBV6-3	-	CASSQPPAAEAFF	TGTGCCAGCAGCCAGCCTCCCGCCGCTGAAGCTTTCTTT
TRBJ1-1	-	TRBV9	-	CASSPQGNTEAFF	TGTGCCAGCAGCCCACAGGGGAACACTGAAGCTTTCTTT
TRBJ2-5	-	TRBV7-3	-	CASSYSPGGSETQYF	TGTGCCAGCAGCTATAGCCCAGGAGGGTCGGAGACCCAGTACTTC
TRBJ2-7	-	TRBV5-1	TRBD1	CASSLAGTAPYEQYF	TGCGCCAGCAGCTTGGCTGGGACAGCCCCCTACGAGCAGTACTTC
TRBJ1-6	-	TRBV10-3	TRBD1	CAISSRDREGSPLHF	TGTGCCATCAGTTCCCGGGACAGGGAAGGTTCACCCCTCCACTTT
TRBJ2-5	-	TRBV27	-	CASSSTWDSVETQYF	TGTGCCAGCAGTTCAACCTGGGACTCTGTGGAGACCCAGTACTTC
TRBJ2-7	few	TRBV18	-	CASSPTGSSYEQYF	TGTGCCAGCTCACCAACGGGTAGCTCCTACGAGCAGTACTTC
TRBJ1-1	-	TRBV19	-	CASNRQNTEAFF	TGTGCCAGTAACAGGCAAAACACTGAAGCTTTCTTT
TRBJ2-5	-	TRBV5-1	TRBD1	CASSPGGRGQETQYF	TGCGCCAGCAGTCCAGGGGGAAGGGGGCAAGAGACCCAGTACTTC
TRBJ1-4	-	TRBV5-1	TRBD1	CASSPRQGTEKLFF	TGCGCCAGCAGCCCGAGACAGGGTACCGAAAAACTGTTTTTT
TRBJ2-5	-	TRBV28	-	CASSSMTIKWAGYTVETQYF	TGTGCCAGCAGTTCCATGACGATCAAGTGGGCAGGATACACGGTGGAGACCCAGTACTTC
TRBJ1-5	-	TRBV19	-	CASTPDRFRNQPQHF	TGTGCCAGTACCCCAGACAGGTTCCGTAATCAGCCCCAGCATTTT
TRBJ1-5	-	TRBV7-9	TRBD1	CASNRGGQPQHF	TGTGCCAGCAACAGGGGAGGTCAGCCCCAGCATTTT
TRBJ1-5	-	TRBV19	-	CASSADRDSNQPQHF	TGTGCCAGTAGTGCCGACAGAGATAGCAATCAGCCCCAGCATTTT
TRBJ2-5	-	TRBV5-4	-	CASSLKTGDVKTQYF	TGTGCCAGCAGCCTAAAAACGGGGGATGTCAAGACCCAGTACTTC
TRBJ2-3	-	TRBV5-8	TRBD2	CASSPLGLAGSDTQYF	TGTGCCAGCAGCCCTCTTGGACTAGCGGGATCAGATACGCAGTATTTT
TRBJ1-4	-	TRBV11-2	-	CASSLGRQALNEKLFF	TGTGCCAGCAGCTTAGGGAGACAGGCTCTTAATGAAAAACTGTTTTTT
TRBJ2-7	-	TRBV5-4	TRBD2	CAGKMGTSETYEQYF	TGTGCCGGAAAGATGGGGACTAGCGAAACCTACGAGCAGTACTTC
TRBJ1-6	-	TRBV7-8	-	CASSLVRPSPLHF	TGTGCCAGCAGCTTAGTCAGGCCCTCACCCCTCCACTTT
TRBJ1-1	-	TRBV9	-	CASSVRDQNTEAFF	TGTGCCAGCAGCGTCAGGGATCAGAACACTGAAGCTTTCTTT
TRBJ1-3	-	TRBV5-5	-	CASSLGGGSGNTIYF	TGTGCCAGCAGCTTGGGCGGGGGCTCTGGAAACACCATATATTTT
TRBJ1-5	-	TRBV6-4	-	CASSERQAHQPQHF	TGTGCCAGCAGTGAAAGGCAGGCACATCAGCCCCAGCATTTT
TRBJ1-4	-	TRBV27	TRBD1	CASSLRQGGANEKLFF	TGTGCCAGCAGTTTAAGACAGGGGGGAGCTAATGAAAAACTGTTTTTT
TRBJ1-3	-	TRBV6-5	TRBD1	CASARTGDSGNTIYF	TGTGCCAGCGCCCGGACAGGCGACTCTGGAAACACCATATATTTT